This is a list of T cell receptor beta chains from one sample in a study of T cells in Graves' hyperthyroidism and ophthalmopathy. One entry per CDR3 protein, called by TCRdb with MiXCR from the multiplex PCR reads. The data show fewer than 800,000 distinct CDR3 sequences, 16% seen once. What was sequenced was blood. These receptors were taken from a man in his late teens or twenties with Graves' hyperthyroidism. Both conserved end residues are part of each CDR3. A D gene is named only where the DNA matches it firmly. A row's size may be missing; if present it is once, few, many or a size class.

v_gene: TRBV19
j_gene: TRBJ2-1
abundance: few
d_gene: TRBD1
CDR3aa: CASRDGTGWNEQFF
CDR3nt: TGTGCCAGTAGGGATGGGACAGGGTGGAATGAGCAGTTCTTC

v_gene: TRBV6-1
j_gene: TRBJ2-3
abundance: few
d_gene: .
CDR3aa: CASSTSETDTQYF
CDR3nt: TGTGCCAGCAGTACCTCCGAAACAGATACGCAGTATTTT

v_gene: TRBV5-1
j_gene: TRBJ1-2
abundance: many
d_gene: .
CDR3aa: CASRGGMEVDGYTF
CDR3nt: TGCGCCTCCCGGGGAGGGATGGAAGTCGATGGCTACACCTTC

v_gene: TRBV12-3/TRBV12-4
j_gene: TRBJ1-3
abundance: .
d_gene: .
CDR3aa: CASLPLGNTIYF
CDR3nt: TGTGCCAGCCTACCGCTGGGAAACACCATATATTTT

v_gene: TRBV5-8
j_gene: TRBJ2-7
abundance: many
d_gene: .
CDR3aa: CASSLATGRGGTAYEQYF
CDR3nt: TGTGCCAGCAGCTTGGCTACAGGGAGAGGCGGGACCGCCTACGAGCAGTACTTC

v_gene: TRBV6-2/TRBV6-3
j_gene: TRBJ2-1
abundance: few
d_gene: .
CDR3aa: CASSYGMAQFF
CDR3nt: TGTGCCAGCAGTTACGGGATGGCACAGTTCTTC

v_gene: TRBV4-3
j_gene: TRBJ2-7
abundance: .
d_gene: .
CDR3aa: CASSPRPPGDGEQYF
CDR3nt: TGCGCCAGCAGCCCCCGGCCCCCGGGGGACGGCGAGCAGTACTTC

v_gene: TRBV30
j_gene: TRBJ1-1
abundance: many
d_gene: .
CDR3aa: CAWSGGSTEAFF
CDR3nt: TGTGCCTGGAGTGGGGGGAGCACTGAAGCTTTCTTT

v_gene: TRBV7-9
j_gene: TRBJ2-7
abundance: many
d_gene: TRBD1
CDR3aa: CASSSPGTAAYEQYF
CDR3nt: TGTGCCAGCAGCTCACCGGGGACAGCTGCCTACGAGCAGTACTTC

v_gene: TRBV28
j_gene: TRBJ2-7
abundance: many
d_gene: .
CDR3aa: CASSWDVSSYEQYF
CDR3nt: TGTGCCAGCAGCTGGGATGTGAGCTCCTACGAGCAGTACTTC

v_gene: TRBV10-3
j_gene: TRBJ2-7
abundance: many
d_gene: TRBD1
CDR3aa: CAISGLTGAYEQYF
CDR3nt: TGTGCCATCAGTGGACTGACAGGGGCCTACGAGCAGTACTTC

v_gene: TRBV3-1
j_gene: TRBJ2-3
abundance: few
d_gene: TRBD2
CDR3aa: CASSPPVVAGEADTQYF
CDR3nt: TGTGCCAGCAGCCCCCCAGTTGTAGCGGGAGAAGCAGATACGCAGTATTTT

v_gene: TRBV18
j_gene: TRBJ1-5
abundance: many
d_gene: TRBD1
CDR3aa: CASSMYRGSNQPQHF
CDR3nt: TGTGCCAGCTCAATGTACAGGGGGTCGAATCAGCCCCAGCATTTT

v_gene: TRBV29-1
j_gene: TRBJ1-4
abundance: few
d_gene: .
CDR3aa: CSVRGRPPAVEKLFF
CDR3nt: TGCAGCGTGAGGGGCAGACCACCTGCTGTTGAAAAACTGTTTTTT

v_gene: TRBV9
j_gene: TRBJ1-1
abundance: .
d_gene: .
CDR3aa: CASSVDNRQNTEAFF
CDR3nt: TGTGCCAGCAGCGTAGACAACAGACAGAACACTGAAGCTTTCTTT

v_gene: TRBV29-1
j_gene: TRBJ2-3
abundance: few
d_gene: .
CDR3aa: CSVDGGIWTDTQYF
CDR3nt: TGCAGCGTTGACGGCGGGATTTGGACAGATACGCAGTATTTT

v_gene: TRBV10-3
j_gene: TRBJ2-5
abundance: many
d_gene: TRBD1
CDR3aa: CAISGQGVETQYF
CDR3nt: TGTGCCATCAGTGGACAGGGAGTAGAGACCCAGTACTTC

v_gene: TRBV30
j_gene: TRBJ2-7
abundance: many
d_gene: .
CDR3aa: CAWSVANYEQYF
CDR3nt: TGTGCCTGGAGTGTAGCAAACTACGAGCAGTACTTC

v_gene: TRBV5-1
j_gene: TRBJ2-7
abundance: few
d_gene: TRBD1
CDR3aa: CASSTGQGDYEQYF
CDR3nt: TGCGCCAGCAGCACGGGACAGGGCGATTACGAGCAGTACTTC

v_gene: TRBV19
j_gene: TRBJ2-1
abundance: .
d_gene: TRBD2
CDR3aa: CASSIGGWVAGNNEQFF
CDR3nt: TGTGCCAGTAGTATAGGGGGATGGGTAGCGGGGAACAATGAGCAGTTCTTC

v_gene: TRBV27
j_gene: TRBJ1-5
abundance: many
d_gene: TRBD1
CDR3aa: CASKPVGTESNQPQHF
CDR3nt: TGTGCCAGCAAACCGGTCGGGACAGAAAGCAATCAGCCCCAGCATTTT

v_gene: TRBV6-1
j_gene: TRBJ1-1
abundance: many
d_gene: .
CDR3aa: CASSEGTGLAFF
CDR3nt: TGTGCCAGCAGTGAGGGAACAGGGCTAGCTTTCTTT

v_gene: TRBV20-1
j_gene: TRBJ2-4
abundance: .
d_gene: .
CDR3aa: CSARKLAKNIQYF
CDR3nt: TGCAGTGCTAGGAAGCTAGCCAAAAACATTCAGTACTTC

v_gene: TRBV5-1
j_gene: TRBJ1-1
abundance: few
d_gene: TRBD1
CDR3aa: CASSPDRGLRMNTEAFF
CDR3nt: TGCGCCAGCAGCCCGGACAGGGGGCTTCGAATGAACACTGAAGCTTTCTTT

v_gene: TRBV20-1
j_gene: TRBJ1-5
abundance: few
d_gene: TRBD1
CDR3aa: CSARDLGQGGQPQHF
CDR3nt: TGCAGTGCTAGAGATCTCGGACAGGGCGGGCAGCCCCAGCATTTT

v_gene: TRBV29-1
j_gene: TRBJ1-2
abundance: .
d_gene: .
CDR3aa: CSVETHGYTF
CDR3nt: TGCAGCGTCGAGACACATGGCTACACCTTC

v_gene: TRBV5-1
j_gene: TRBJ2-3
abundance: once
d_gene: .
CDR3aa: CASSLGTGSHSGTDTQYF
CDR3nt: TGCGCCAGCAGCTTGGGGACCGGGTCCCACTCGGGCACAGATACGCAGTATTTT

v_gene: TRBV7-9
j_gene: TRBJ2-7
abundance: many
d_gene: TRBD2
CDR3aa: CASSLGDYGEQYF
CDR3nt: TGTGCCAGCAGCTTAGGGGACTATGGCGAGCAGTACTTC

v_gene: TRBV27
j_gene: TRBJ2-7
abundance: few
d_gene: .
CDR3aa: CASSLSAAGRYEQYF
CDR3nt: TGTGCCAGCAGTTTATCGGCGGCTGGCCGCTACGAGCAGTACTTC

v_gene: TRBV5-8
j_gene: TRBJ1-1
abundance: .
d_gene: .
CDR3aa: CASSPNSHGWEAFF
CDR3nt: TGTGCCAGCAGCCCTAACTCCCATGGATGGGAAGCTTTCTTT

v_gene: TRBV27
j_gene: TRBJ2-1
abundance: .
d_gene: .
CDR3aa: CASSFYDGAWNEQFF
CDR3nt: TGTGCCAGCAGTTTCTACGACGGTGCCTGGAATGAGCAGTTCTTC

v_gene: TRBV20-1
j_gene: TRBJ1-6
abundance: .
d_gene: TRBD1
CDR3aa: CSARVGTGGAYSPLHF
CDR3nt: TGCAGTGCTAGAGTGGGGACAGGGGGCGCGTATTCACCCCTCCACTTT

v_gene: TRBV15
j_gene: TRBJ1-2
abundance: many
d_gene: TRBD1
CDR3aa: CATSRPGTGYAAGYTF
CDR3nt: TGTGCCACCAGCAGACCCGGGACAGGGTATGCCGCTGGCTACACCTTC

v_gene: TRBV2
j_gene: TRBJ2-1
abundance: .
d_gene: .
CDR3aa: CCGGNYNEQFF
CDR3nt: TGCTGCGGCGGCAATTACAATGAGCAGTTCTTC

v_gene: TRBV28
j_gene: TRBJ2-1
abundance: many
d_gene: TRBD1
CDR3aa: CASSPVRGLKTYNEQFF
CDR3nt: TGTGCCAGCAGTCCCGTTAGGGGGCTCAAGACCTACAATGAGCAGTTCTTC

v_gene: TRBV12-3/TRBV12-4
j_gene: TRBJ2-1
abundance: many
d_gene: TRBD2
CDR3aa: CASTLSGASAEQFF
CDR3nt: TGTGCCAGCACGCTAAGCGGGGCGAGCGCTGAGCAGTTCTTC

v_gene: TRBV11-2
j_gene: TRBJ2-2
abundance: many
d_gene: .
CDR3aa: CASSYVSLGQGRTGELFF
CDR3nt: TGTGCCAGCAGCTATGTCAGCCTTGGGCAGGGGAGAACCGGGGAGCTGTTTTTT

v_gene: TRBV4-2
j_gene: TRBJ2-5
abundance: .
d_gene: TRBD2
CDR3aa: CASRLAGNIQETQYF
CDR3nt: TGTGCCAGCCGACTAGCGGGAAACATCCAAGAGACCCAGTACTTC

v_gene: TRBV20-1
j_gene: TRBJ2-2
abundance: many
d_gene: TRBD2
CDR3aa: CSARFTSGRFNTGELFF
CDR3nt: TGCAGTGCTAGATTTACTAGCGGGAGATTTAACACCGGGGAGCTGTTTTTT

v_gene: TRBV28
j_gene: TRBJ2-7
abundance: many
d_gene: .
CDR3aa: CASRPPGSYEQYF
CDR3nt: TGTGCCAGCAGGCCCCCGGGCTCCTACGAGCAGTACTTC

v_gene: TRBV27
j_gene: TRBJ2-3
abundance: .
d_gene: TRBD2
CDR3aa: CASTRLAGTTDTQYF
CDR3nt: TGTGCCAGCACCCGACTAGCGGGAACCACAGATACGCAGTATTTT

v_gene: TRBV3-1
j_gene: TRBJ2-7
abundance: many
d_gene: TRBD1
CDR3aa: CASSQDYRGEQYF
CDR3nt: TGTGCCAGCAGCCAGGATTACAGGGGCGAGCAGTACTTC

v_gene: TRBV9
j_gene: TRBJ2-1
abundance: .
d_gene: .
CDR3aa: CASSVARSDEQFF
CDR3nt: TGTGCCAGCAGCGTAGCTAGATCGGATGAGCAGTTCTTC

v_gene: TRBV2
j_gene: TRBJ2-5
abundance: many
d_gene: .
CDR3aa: CATSVGRRQETQYF
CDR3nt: TGTGCCACATCTGTCGGAAGGAGGCAAGAGACCCAGTACTTC

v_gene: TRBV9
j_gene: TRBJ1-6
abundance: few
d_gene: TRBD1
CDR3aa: CASSVDGDSWRPLHF
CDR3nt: TGTGCCAGCAGCGTAGACGGGGACAGCTGGCGACCCCTCCACTTT

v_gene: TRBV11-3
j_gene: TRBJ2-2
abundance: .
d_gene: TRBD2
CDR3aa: CASSLSGRTNTGELFF
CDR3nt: TGTGCCAGCAGCCTTAGCGGGAGAACGAACACCGGGGAGCTGTTTTTT

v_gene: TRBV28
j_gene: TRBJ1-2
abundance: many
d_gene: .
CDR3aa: CASSTGGGYYGYTF
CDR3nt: TGTGCCAGCAGTACGGGCGGGGGGTACTATGGCTACACCTTC

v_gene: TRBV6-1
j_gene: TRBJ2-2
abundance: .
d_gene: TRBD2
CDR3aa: CASSELAGEVGELFF
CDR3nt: TGTGCCAGCAGTGAACTAGCGGGAGAAGTCGGGGAGCTGTTTTTT

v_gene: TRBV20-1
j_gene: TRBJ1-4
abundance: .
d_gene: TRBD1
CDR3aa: CSATGGETNEKLFF
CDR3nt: TGCAGTGCCACAGGGGGCGAAACTAATGAAAAACTGTTTTTT

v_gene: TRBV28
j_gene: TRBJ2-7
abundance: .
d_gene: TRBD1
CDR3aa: CAGSDGQGVTYEQYF
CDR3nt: TGTGCCGGCAGTGACGGACAGGGCGTTACCTACGAGCAGTACTTC

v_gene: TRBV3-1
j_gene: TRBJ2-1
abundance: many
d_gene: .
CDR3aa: CASSRGQFNEQFF
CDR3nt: TGTGCCAGCAGCCGAGGACAGTTCAATGAGCAGTTCTTC

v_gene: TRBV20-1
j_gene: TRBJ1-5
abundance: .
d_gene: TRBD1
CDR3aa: CSAREQGRSSQPQHF
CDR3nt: TGCAGTGCTAGGGAACAGGGGAGATCGAGTCAGCCCCAGCATTTT

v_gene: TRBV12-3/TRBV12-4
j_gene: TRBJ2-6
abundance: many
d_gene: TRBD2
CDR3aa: CASSFIRLAGGPRRNSGANVLTF
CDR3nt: TGTGCCAGCAGTTTCATCCGACTAGCGGGAGGGCCGAGGCGAAACTCTGGGGCCAACGTCCTGACTTTC

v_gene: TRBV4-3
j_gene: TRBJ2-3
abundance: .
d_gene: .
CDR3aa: CASSQDVGDTQYF
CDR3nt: TGCGCCAGCAGCCAAGACGTGGGTGATACGCAGTATTTT

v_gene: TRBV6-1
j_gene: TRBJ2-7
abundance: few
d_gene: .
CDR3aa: CASSDVAGWAYEQYF
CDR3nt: TGTGCCAGCAGTGACGTGGCAGGGTGGGCCTACGAGCAGTACTTC

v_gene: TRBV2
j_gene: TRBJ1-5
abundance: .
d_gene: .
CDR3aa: CASSDSVYSNQPQHF
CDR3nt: TGTGCCAGCAGTGATTCCGTTTATAGCAATCAGCCCCAGCATTTT

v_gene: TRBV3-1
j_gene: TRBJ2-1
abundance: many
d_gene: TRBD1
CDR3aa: CASSQGRDREFF
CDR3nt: TGTGCCAGCAGCCAAGGGCGGGACAGGGAGTTCTTC